The subject of this entry is one T cell receptor beta chain. Its antigen is currently unknown. The data are from a study of cytomegalovirus exposure and HLA in healthy donors. Study-level findings and limits: The study put some 160 TCR beta chains on its list as cytomegalovirus-associated.

The CDR3 is 13 residues long. The germline gives CDR1 SEHNR, CDR2 FQNEAQ (reference sequence). The germline V and J ends were trimmed by 9 bases and 3 bases, with 13 bases remaining between them. The primer mix had 60 Vbeta and 13 Jbeta primers. This table comes from immunoSEQ multiplex PCR, and its TCRdb copy is limited to in-frame clones, with some not included. The sample gives some 200,000 clones, 70% of which show up once; less than 3% is in the top ten. The clonotype originates from a man between 40 and 49 years old in good health and CMV-seropositive. Sequencing was done on a sample of PBMCs. The rearrangement uses TRBV7-9 and TRBJ2-3; D is perhaps TRBD2 (5 bases). The CDR3 DNA reads TGTGCCAGTCTTCGGGGTACGACAGATACGCAGTATTTT. The encoded protein is CASLRGTTDTQYF. Looking up the rest from reference TRBV7-9 and TRBJ2-3 gives the full variable domain: DTGVSQNPRHKITKRGQNVTFRCDPISEHNRLYWYRQTLGQGPEFLTYFQNEAQLEKSRLLSDRFSAERPKGSFSTLEIQRTEQGDSAMYLCASLRGTTDTQYFGPGTRLTVL.